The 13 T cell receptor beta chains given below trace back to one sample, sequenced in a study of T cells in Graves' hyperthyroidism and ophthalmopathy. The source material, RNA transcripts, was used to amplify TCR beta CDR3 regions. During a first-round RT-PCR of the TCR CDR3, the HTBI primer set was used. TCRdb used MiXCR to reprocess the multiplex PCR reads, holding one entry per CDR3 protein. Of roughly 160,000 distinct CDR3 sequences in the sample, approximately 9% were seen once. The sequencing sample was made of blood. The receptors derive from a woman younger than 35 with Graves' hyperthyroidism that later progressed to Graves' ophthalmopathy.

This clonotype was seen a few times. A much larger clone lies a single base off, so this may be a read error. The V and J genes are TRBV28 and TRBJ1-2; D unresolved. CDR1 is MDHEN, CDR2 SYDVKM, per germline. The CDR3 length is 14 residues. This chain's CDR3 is CAGSLTRRNYGYTF. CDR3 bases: TGTGCCGGCAGTTTGACGCGGAGGAACTATGGCTACACCTTC.

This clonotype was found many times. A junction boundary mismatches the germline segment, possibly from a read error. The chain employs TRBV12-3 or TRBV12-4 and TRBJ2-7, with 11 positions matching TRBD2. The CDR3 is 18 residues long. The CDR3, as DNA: TGTGCCAGCAGCTTAGGACTAGCGGGTGTCGTTAGCTCCTACGAGCAGTACTTC. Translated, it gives CASSLGLAGVVSSYEQYF.

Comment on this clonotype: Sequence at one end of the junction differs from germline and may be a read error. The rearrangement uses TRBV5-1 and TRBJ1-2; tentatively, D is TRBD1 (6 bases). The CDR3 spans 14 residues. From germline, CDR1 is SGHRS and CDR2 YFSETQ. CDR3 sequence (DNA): TGCGCCCGCAGCCCACTGCAGGGGTACTATGGCTACACCTTC. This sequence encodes CARSPLQGYYGYTF.

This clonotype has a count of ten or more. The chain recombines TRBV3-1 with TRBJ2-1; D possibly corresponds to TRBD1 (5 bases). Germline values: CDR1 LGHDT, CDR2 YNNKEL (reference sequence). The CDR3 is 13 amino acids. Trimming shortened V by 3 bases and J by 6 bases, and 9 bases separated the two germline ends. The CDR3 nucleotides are TGTGCCAGCAGCCACAGGGTTAGCAATGAGCAGTTCTTC. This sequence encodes CASSHRVSNEQFF.

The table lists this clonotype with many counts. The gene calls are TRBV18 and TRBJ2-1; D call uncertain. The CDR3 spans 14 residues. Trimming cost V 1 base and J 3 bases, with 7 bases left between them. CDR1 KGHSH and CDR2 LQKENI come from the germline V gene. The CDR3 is CASSPRPDYNEQFF. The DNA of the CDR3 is TGTGCCAGCTCACCACGCCCGGACTACAATGAGCAGTTCTTC.

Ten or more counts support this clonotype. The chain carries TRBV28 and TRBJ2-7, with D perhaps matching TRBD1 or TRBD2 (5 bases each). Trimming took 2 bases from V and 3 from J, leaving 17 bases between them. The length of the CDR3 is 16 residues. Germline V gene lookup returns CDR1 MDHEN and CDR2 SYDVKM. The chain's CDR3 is CASSLRGAGSGYEQYF. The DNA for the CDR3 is TGTGCCAGCAGTTTACGAGGGGCAGGGTCCGGCTACGAGCAGTACTTC.

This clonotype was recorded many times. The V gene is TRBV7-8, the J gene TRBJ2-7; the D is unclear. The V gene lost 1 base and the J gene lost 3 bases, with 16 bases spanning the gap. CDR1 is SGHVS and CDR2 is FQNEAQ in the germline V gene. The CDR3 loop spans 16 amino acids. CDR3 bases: TGTGCCAGCAGCTTAGTAATTGCGTTGGGTGACTACGAGCAGTACTTC. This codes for CASSLVIALGDYEQYF.

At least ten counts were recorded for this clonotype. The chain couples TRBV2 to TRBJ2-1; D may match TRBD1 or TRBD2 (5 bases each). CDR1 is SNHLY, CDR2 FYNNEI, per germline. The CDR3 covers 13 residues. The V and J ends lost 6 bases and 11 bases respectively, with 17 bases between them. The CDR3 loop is CASSVKVRGQQFF. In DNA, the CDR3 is TGTGCCAGCAGCGTCAAAGTAAGGGGACAGCAGTTCTTC.

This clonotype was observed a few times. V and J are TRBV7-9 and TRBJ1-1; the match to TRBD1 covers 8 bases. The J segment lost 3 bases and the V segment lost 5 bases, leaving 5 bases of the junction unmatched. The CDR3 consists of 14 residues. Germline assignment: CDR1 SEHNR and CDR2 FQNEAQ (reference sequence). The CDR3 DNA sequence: TGTGCCAGCAGCGAGTACAGGGGGGACACTGAAGCTTTCTTT. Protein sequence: CASSEYRGDTEAFF.

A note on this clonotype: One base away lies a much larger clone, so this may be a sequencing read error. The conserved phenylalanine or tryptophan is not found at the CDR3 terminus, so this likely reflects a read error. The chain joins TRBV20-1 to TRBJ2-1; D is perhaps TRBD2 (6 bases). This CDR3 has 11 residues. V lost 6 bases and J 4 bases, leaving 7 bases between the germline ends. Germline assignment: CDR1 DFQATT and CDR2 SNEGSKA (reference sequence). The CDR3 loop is CSADYYNEQFL. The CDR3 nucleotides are TGCAGTGCGGACTATTACAATGAGCAGTTCCTC.

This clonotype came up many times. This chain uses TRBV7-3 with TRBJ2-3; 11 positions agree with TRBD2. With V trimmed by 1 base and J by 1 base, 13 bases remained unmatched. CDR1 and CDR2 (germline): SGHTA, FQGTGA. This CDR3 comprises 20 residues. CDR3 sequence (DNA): TGTGCCAGCAGCTTAAGTCCCCGACTAGCGGGGTTACCCGGCACAGATACGCAGTATTTT. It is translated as CASSLSPRLAGLPGTDTQYF.

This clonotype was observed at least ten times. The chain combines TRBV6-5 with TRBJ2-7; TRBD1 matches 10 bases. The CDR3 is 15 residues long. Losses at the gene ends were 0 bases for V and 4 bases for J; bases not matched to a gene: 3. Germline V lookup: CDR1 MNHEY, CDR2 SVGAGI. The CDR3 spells CASSYSPGQGYEQYF. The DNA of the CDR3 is TGTGCCAGCAGTTACTCCCCGGGACAGGGGTACGAGCAGTACTTC.

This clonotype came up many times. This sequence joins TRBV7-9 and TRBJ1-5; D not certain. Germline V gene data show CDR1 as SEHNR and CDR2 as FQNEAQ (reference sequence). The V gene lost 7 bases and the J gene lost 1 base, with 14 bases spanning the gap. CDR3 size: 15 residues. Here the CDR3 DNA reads TGTGCCAGCACCGAAGGAAACGAGAGCAATCAGCCCCAGCATTTT. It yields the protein CASTEGNESNQPQHF.